The 5 T cell receptor beta chains below were found in one sample sequenced in a study of blood T cell repertoires in COVID-19. Clones were sequenced by immunoSEQ multiplex PCR, and TCRdb holds only the in-frame ones, with some missing. The sample yields roughly 150,000 clones, 88% seen once. The sample taken for sequencing was peripheral blood. These receptors came from a human donor in a cohort sampled during active COVID-19.

The V call is TRBV6-2 or TRBV6-3, the J call TRBJ1-1; 9 positions match TRBD1. After removal of 0 bases from V and 6 bases from J, the junction contained 8 bases not matched to a gene. The CDR3 runs 16 residues. Germline values: CDR1 MNHEY, CDR2 SVGEGT. The DNA for the CDR3 is TGTGCCAGCAGTTACTCGCCGGGACAGGGTCTCCCTGAAGCTTTCTTT. This translates into CASSYSPGQGLPEAFF.

The V gene is TRBV3-1 (or the pseudogene TRBV3-2), the J gene TRBJ1-2; 7 nucleotides agree with TRBD1. CDR3 length: 12 residues. The germline gives CDR1 LGHDT, CDR2 YNNKEL (reference sequence). The V and J ends lost 4 bases and 5 bases, in that order; junction bases with no gene match: 1. The CDR3 DNA is TGTGCCAGCAGCCGACAGGGATATGGCTACACCTTC. It yields the protein CASSRQGYGYTF.

The chain is built from TRBV7-8 and TRBJ1-1, with D maybe TRBD1 (5 bases). V lost 5 bases to trimming and J lost 1 base, with 11 bases between them. Germline V gives CDR1 SGHVS, CDR2 FQNEAQ. This CDR3 spans 14 amino acids. CDR3 amino acids: CASSRDRPNTEAFF. The DNA for the CDR3 is TGTGCCAGCAGCCGCGACAGACCGAACACTGAAGCTTTCTTT.

The chain carries TRBV6-5 and TRBJ2-6, with unresolved D. The length of the CDR3 is 16 residues. CDR1 and CDR2 (germline): MNHEY, SVGAGI. Trimming took off 0 bases at V and 2 bases at J, with 8 bases between the two ends. The CDR3 nucleotides are TGTGCCAGCAGTTACTCGTTGGCAACTGGGGCCAACGTCCTGACTTTC. It is translated as CASSYSLATGANVLTF.

The chain is built from TRBV2 and TRBJ2-2, with 9 bases identical to TRBD1. The CDR3 contains 15 residues. V shed 6 bases and J 4 bases; nucleotides not matched to a gene: 6. CDR1 and CDR2 (germline): SNHLY, FYNNEI. The CDR3 region is CASRNRGLPTGELFF. CDR3 nucleotides: TGTGCCAGCAGGAACAGGGGGCTCCCCACCGGGGAGCTGTTTTTT.